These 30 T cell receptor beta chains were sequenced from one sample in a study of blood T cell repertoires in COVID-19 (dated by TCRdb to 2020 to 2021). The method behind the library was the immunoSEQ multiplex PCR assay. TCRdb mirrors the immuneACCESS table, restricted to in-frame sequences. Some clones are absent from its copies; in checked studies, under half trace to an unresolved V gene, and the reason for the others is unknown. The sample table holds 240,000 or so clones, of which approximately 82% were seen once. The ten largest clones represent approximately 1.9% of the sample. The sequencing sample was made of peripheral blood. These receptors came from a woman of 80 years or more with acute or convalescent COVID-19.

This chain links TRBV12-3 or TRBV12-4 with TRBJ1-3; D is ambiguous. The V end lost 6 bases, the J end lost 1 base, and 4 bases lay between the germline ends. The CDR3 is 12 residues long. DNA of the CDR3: TGTGCCAGCAGCCCATCTGGAAACACCATATATTTT. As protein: CASSPSGNTIYF.

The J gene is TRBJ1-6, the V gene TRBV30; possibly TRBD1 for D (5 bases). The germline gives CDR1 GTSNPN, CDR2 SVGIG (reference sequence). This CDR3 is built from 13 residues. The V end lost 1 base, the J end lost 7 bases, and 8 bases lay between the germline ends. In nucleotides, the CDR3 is TGTGCCTGGAGTGAACAGGAGAATTCACCCCTCCACTTT. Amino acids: CAWSEQENSPLHF. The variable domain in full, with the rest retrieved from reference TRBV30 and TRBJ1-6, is SQTIHQWPATLVQPVGSPLSLECTVEGTSNPNLYWYRQAAGRGLQLLFYSVGIGQISSEVPQNLSASRPQDRQFILSSKKLLLSDSGFYLCAWSEQENSPLHFGNGTRLTVT.

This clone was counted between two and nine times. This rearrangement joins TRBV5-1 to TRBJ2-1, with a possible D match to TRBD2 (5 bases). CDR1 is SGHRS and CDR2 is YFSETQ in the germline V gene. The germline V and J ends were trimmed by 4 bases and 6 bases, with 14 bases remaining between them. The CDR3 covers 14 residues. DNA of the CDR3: TGCGCCAGCAGCCTCGGGAATAGCGTCAATGAGCAGTTCTTC. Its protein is CASSLGNSVNEQFF.

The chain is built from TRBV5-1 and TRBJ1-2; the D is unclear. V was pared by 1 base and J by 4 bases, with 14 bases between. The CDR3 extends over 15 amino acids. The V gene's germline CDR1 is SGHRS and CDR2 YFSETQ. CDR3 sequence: CASSLPGIPSYGYTF. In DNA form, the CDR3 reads TGCGCCAGCAGCTTGCCGGGTATCCCCTCCTATGGCTACACCTTC.

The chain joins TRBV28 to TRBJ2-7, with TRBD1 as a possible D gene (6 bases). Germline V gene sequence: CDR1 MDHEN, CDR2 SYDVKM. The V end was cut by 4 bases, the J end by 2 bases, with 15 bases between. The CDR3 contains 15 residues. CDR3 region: CASSSYRQVPYEQYF. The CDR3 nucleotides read TGTGCCAGCAGTTCCTACCGACAGGTCCCCTACGAGCAGTACTTC. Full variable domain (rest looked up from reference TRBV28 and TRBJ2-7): DVKVTQSSRYLVKRTGEKVFLECVQDMDHENMFWYRQDPGLGLRLIYFSYDVKMKEKGDIPEGYSVSREKKERFSLILESASTNQTSMYLCASSSYRQVPYEQYFGPGTRLTVT.

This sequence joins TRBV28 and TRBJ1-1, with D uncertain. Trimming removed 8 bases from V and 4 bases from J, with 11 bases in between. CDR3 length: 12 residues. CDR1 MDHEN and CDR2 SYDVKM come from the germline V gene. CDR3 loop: CASSEVGTEAFF. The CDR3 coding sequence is TGTGCCAGCTCTGAGGTAGGCACTGAAGCTTTCTTT.

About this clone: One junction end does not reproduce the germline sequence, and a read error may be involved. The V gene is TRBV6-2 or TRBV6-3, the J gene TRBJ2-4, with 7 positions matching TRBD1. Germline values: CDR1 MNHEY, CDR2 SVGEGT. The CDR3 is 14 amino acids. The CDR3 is CASSEGAPGGPWDF. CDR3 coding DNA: TGTGCCAGCAGTGAGGGGGCCCCTGGGGGACCTTGGGACTTC.

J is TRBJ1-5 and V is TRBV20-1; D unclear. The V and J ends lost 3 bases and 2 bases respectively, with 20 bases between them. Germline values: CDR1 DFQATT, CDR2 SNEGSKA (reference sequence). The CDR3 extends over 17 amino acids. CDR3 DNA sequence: TGCAGTGCTAGTCTCTCCCGGGCCGAGGAGGGCAATCAGCCCCAGCATTTT. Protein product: CSASLSRAEEGNQPQHF.

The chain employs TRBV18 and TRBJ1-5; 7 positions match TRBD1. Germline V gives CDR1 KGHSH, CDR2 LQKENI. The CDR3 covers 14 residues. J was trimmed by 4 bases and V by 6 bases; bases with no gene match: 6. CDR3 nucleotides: TGTGCCAGCTCGCCGGGACAGCAAAATCAGCCCCAGCATTTT. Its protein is CASSPGQQNQPQHF.

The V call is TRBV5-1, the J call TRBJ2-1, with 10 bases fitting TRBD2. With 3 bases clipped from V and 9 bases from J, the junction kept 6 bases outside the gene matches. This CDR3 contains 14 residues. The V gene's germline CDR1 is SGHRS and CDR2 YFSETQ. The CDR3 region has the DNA TGCGCCAGCAGCTCAAGCGGGGGGGGCGGTGAGCAGTTCTTC. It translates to CASSSSGGGGEQFF.

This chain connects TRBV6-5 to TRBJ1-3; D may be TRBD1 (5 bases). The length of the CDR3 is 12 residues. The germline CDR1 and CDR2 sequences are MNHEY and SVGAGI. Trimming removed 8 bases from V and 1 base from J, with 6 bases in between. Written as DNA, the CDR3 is TGTGCCAGCCGGACATCTGGAAACACCATATATTTT. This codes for CASRTSGNTIYF.

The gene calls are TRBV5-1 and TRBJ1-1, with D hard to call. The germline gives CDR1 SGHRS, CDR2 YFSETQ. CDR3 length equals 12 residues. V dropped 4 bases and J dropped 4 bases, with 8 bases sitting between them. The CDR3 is CASSPGSTEAFF. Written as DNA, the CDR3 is TGCGCCAGCAGCCCGGGGTCCACTGAAGCTTTCTTT.

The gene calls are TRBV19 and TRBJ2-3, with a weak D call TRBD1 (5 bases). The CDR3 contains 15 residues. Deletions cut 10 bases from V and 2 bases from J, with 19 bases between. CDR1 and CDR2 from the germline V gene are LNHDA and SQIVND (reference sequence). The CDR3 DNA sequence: TGTGCCACCCAACAACTTCCAGGGTCCACAGATACGCAGTATTTT. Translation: CATQQLPGSTDTQYF.

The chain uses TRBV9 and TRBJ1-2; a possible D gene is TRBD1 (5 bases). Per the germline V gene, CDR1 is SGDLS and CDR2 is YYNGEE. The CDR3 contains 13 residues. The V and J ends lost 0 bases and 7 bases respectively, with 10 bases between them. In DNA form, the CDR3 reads TGTGCCAGCAGCGTAGTGGGGGGGTTTGGCTACACCTTC. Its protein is CASSVVGGFGYTF.

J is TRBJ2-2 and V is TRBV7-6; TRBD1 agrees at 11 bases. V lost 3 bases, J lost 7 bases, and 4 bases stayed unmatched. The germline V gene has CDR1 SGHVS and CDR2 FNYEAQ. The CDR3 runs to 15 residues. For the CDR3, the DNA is TGTGCCAGCAGCTTCGGACAGGGGGCCCTCGGGGAGCTGTTTTTT. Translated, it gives CASSFGQGALGELFF.

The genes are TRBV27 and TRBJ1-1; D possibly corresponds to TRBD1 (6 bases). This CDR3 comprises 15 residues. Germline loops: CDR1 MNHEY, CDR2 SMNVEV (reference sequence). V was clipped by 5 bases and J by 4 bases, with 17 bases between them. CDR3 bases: TGTGCCAGCAGTCCGTACCCCACAGGGATCACTGAAGCTTTCTTT. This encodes CASSPYPTGITEAFF.

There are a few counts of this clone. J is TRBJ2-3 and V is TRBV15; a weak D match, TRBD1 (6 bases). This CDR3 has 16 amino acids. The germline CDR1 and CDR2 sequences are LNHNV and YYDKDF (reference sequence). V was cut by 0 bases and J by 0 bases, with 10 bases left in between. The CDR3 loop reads CATSRETDRSTDTQYF. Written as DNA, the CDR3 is TGTGCCACCAGCAGAGAAACGGACAGAAGCACAGATACGCAGTATTTT.

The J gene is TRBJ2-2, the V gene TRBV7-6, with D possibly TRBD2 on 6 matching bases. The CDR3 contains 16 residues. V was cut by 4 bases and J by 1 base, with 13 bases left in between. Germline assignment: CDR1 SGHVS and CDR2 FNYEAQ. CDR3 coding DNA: TGTGCCAGCAGCTCCCTGGAGGGAAAGAACACCGGGGAGCTGTTTTTT. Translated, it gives CASSSLEGKNTGELFF. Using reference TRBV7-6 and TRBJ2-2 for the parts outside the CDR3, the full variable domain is GAGVSQSPRYKVTKRGQDVALRCDPISGHVSLYWYRQALGQGPEFLTYFNYEAQQDKSGLPNDRFSAERPEGSISTLTIQRTEQRDSAMYRCASSSLEGKNTGELFFGEGSRLTVL.

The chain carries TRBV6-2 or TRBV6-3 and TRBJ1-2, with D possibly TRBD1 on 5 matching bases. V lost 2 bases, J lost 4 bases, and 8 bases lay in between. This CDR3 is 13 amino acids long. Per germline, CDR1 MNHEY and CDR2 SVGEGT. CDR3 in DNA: TGTGCCAGCAGTTACAGGGGTGGCTATGGCTACACCTTC. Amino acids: CASSYRGGYGYTF.

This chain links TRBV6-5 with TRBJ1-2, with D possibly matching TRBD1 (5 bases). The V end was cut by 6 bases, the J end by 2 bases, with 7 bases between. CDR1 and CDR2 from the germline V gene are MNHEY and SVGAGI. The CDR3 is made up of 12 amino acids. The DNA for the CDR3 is TGTGCCAGCAGAACAGGAAACTATGGCTACACCTTC. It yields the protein CASRTGNYGYTF.

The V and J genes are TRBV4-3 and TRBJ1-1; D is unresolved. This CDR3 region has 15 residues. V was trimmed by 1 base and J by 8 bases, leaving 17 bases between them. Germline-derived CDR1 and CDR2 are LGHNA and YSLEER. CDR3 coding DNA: TGCGCCAGCAGCCAAGCTGAGAATTTCTACGGGGAAGCTTTCTTT. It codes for CASSQAENFYGEAFF.

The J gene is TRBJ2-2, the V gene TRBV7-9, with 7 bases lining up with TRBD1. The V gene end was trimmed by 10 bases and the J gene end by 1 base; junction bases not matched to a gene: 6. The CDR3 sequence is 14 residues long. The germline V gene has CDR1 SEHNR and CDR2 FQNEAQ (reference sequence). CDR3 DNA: TGTGCCATCCGGACAGGCTGGAACACCGGGGAGCTGTTTTTT. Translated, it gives CAIRTGWNTGELFF.

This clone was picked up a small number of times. CDR3 region: CASRNGGSGFYEQYF. The DNA of the CDR3 is TGTGCCAGCAGGAACGGCGGGTCGGGATTCTACGAGCAGTACTTC. This chain links TRBV27 with TRBJ2-7; maybe TRBD2 (5 bases). The germline V gene has CDR1 MNHEY and CDR2 SMNVEV (reference sequence). Trimming took 6 bases from V and 3 from J, leaving 18 bases between them. The CDR3 runs to 15 residues.

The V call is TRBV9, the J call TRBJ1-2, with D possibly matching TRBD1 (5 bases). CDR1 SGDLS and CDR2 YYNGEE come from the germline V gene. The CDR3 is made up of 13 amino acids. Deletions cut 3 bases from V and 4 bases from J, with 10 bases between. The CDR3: CASSAGTSYGYTF. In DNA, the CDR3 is TGTGCCAGCAGCGCCGGGACTTCCTATGGCTACACCTTC.

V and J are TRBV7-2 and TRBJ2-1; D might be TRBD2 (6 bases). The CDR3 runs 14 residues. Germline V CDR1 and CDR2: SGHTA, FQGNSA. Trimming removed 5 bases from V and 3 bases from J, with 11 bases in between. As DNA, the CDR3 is TGTGCCAGCAGCCTCAGGAGGGGCTACAATGAGCAGTTCTTC. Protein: CASSLRRGYNEQFF.

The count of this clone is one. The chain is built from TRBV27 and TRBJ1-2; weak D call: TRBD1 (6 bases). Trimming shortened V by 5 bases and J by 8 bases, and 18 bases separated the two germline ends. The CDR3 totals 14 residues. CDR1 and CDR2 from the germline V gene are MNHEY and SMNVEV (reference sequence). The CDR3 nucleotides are TGTGCCAGCAGTCCATGGGACATTCCGGAGGGCTACACCTTC. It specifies CASSPWDIPEGYTF.

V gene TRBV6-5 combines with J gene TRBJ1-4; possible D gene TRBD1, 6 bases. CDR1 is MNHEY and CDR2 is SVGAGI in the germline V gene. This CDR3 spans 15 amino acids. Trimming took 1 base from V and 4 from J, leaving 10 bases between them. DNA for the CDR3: TGTGCCAGCAGTTACTACAGGGACCTTAATGAAAAACTGTTTTTT. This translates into CASSYYRDLNEKLFF.

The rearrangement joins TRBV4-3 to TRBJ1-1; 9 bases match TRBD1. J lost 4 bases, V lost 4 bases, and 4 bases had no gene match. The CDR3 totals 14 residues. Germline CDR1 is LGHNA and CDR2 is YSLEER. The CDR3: CASSPLTGGTEAFF. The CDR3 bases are TGCGCCAGCAGCCCTTTGACAGGGGGCACTGAAGCTTTCTTT.

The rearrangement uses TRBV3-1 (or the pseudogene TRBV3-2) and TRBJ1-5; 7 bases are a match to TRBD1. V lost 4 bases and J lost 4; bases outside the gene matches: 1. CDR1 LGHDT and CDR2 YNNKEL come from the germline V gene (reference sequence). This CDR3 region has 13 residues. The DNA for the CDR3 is TGTGCCAGCAGCCCACAGGGGAATCAGCCCCAGCATTTT. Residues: CASSPQGNQPQHF.

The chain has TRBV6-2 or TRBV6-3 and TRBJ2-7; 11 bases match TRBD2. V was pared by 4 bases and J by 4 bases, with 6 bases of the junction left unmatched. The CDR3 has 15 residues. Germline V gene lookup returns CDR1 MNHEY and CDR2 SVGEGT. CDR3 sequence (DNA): TGTGCCAGCAGTTCGTCTAGCGGGGGGTCATACGAGCAGTACTTC. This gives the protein CASSSSSGGSYEQYF.